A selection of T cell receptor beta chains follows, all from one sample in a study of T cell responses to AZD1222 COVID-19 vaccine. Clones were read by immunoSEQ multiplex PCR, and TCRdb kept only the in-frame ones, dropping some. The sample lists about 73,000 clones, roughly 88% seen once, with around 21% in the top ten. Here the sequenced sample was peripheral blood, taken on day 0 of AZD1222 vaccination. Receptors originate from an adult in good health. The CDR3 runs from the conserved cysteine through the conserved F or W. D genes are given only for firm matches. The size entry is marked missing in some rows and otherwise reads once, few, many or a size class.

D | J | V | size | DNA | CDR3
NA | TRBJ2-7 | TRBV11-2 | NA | TGTGCCAGCAGCTTAGTCCAGGGGAGGATCGAGCAGTACTTC | CASSLVQGRIEQYF
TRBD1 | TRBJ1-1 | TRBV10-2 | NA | TGCGCCAGCAGTGACAGGGGGATAACTGAAGCTTTCTTT | CASSDRGITEAFF
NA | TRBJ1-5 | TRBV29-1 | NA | TGCAGCGTTGCGGAGGCAGGGGTTGATCAGCCCCAGCATTTT | CSVAEAGVDQPQHF
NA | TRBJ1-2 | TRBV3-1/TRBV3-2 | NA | TGTGCCAGCAGCCAAGCCTATGGCTACACCTTC | CASSQAYGYTF
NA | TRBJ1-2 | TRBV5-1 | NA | TGCGCCAGCAGCTCCGGACAGGGCTACACCTTC | CASSSGQGYTF
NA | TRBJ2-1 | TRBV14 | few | TGTGCCAGCAGCCAAGCGGTAGGGCTAGCCCCCTACAATGAGCAGTTCTTC | CASSQAVGLAPYNEQFF
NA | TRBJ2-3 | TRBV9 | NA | TGTGCCAGCACAACGTCGAGAGTAACAGATACGCAGTATTTT | CASTTSRVTDTQYF
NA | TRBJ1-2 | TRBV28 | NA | TGTGCCAGCAGCTCCGAGGGTTACAATGGCTACACCTTC | CASSSEGYNGYTF
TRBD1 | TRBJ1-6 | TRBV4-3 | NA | TGCGCCAGCAGCCAAGTAGCAGGGGGCAATTCACCCCTCCACTTT | CASSQVAGGNSPLHF
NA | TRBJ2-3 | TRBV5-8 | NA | TGTGCCAGCAGCTTTTTTGGCAGGGAAGCAGATACGCAGTATTTT | CASSFFGREADTQYF
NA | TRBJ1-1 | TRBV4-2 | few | TGTGCCAGCAGCCAAACTTACCGGGACGGACTGGGGGGCACTGAAGCTTTCTTT | CASSQTYRDGLGGTEAFF
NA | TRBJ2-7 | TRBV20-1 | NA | TGCAGTGCTCGGCCGGTGGACGAGCAGTACTTC | CSARPVDEQYF
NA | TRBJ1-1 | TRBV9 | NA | TGTGCCAGCAGCGTAGATCCTACCCGAGGAATGAACACTGAAGCTTTCTTT | CASSVDPTRGMNTEAFF
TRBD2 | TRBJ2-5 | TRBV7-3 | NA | TGTGCCAGCAGCTCCGCCGGCGGGAGGCTTGAGACCCAGTACTTC | CASSSAGGRLETQYF
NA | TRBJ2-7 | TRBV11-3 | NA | TGTGCCAGCAGCTTACAGGGTGACGAGCAGTACTTC | CASSLQGDEQYF